Each of the 5 T cell receptor beta chains below was sequenced from the same sample in a study of T cell clonality in common variable immunodeficiency (dated by TCRdb to between 2014 and 2017). The library was generated by the immunoSEQ multiplex PCR assay. The clones in this table, taken by TCRdb from immuneACCESS, are in-frame only. Not every clone is retained; where verified, under half of the shortfall comes from an unresolved V gene, and the cause of the rest is unknown. There are about 19,000 clones in this sample, and none of them is a singleton. The top ten constitute roughly a quarter of the sample. These receptors' antigens are unknown. Study-wide conclusions, independent of this receptor: CVID TCRbeta sequences reportedly showed fewer deletions and N-nucleotide insertions and lacked highly modified clones with 13 or more V deletions.

Sequencing used peripheral blood mononuclear cells. These receptors were obtained from a human donor with common variable immunodeficiency.

As for this clone: From the germline J gene comes the end of the CDR3, since the read stops 3 residues before it. The chain couples TRBV19 to TRBJ1-5; TRBD1 matches at 7 bases. Germline CDR1 reads LNHDA; CDR2 reads SQIVND (reference sequence). This CDR3 is 15 amino acids long. Losses at the gene ends were 4 bases for V and 3 bases for J; bases not matched to a gene: 6. CDR3 amino acids: CASSTGTANNQPQHF. The part of the CDR3 DNA that was read is TGTGCCAGTAGTACCGGGACAGCCAACAATCAGCCC.

This clone has just a few counts. Sequencing ends 3 residues short of the CDR3 end; the germline J gene provides the rest. The genes are TRBV2 and TRBJ2-1; D is perhaps TRBD2 (5 bases). The CDR3 covers 13 residues. V was cut by 4 bases and J by 8 bases, with 12 bases left in between. Germline loops: CDR1 SNHLY, CDR2 FYNNEI. The covered CDR3 bases are TGTGCCAGCAGTGGCGTCCTCGGGGATGAG. Amino acid sequence: CASSGVLGDE. The entire CDR3 protein reads CASSGVLGDEQFF.

Remarks on this clone: The missing CDR3 end, 3 residues past where the read stops, is filled in from the germline J gene. The chain couples TRBV23-1 to TRBJ2-7; 8 bases are a match to TRBD1. TRBV23-1 is identified as an open reading frame with a role that is uncertain. Trimming removed 0 bases from V and 5 bases from J; junction bases left unmatched: 12. CDR3 size: 17 residues. The CDR3 sequence: CASSQSVDRVIPHEQYF. The part of the CDR3 DNA that was read is TGCGCCAGCAGTCAATCTGTGGACAGGGTCATACCCCACGAG.

For this clone: The read is 3 residues too short to cover the CDR3 end, so that end is filled in from the germline J gene. The chain links TRBV7-2 to TRBJ2-1; D gene ambiguous. The length of the CDR3 is 14 residues. With 4 bases removed from V and 7 bases from J, the gap between germline ends came to 14 bases. Germline lookup yields CDR1 SGHTA and CDR2 FQGNSA. The covered CDR3 bases are TGTGCCAGCAGCTCCAGAGGCCCCTGGAATGAG. Its translation: CASSSRGPWNE. The entire CDR3 sequence reads CASSSRGPWNEQFF.

Remarks on this clone: The CDR3 end lies 3 residues beyond the end of the read and is filled in from the germline J gene. The chain has TRBV7-2 and TRBJ2-3; D may be TRBD1 (7 bases). This CDR3 is 13 amino acids long. The V gene's germline CDR1 is SGHTA and CDR2 FQGNSA. The CDR3 reads CASSLTGEDSQYF. The CDR3 DNA, read in part, is TGTGCCAGCAGCCTTACAGGGGAGGATTCG. Combining the CDR3 with reference TRBV7-2 and TRBJ2-3 gives the whole variable domain GAGVSQSPSNKVTEKGKDVELRCDPISGHTALYWYRQSLGQGLEFLIYFQGNSAPDKSGLPSDRFSAERTGGSVSTLTIQRTQQEDSAVYLCASSLTGEDSQYFGPGTRLTVL.